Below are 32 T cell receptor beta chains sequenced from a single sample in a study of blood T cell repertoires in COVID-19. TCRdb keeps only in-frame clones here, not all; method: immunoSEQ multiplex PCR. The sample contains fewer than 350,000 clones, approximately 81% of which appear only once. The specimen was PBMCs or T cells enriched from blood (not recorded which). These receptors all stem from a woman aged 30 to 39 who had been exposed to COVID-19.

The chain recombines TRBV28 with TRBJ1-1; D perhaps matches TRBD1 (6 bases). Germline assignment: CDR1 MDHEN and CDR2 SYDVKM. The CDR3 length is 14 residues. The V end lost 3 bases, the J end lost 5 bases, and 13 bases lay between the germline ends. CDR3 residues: CASSLGGPGTEAFF. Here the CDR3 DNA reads TGTGCCAGCAGTTTGGGGGGGCCGGGGACTGAAGCTTTCTTT.

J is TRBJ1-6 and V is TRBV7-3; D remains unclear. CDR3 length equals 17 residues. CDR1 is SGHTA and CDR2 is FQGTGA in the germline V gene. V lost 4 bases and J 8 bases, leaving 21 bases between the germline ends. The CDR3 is CASSSQPTAFVYSPLHF. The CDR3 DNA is TGTGCCAGCAGCTCCCAACCCACAGCTTTTGTTTATTCACCCCTCCACTTT.

The CDR3 sequence: CASSPEGFVDYGYTF. The CDR3 nucleotides read TGTGCCAGCAGCCCGGAGGGGTTTGTGGACTATGGCTACACCTTC. This chain links TRBV5-4 with TRBJ1-2; possible D gene TRBD1, 5 bases. Trimming left V 4 bases short and J 3 bases short, with 16 bases between. Germline lookup yields CDR1 SGHNT and CDR2 YYREEE (reference sequence). This CDR3 has 15 amino acids. The entire variable domain, with the rest obtained from reference TRBV5-4 and TRBJ1-2, is as follows: ETGVTQSPTHLIKTRGQQVTLRCSSQSGHNTVSWYQQALGQGPQFIFQYYREEENGRGNFPPRFSGLQFPNYSSELNVNALELDDSALYLCASSPEGFVDYGYTFGSGTRLTVV.

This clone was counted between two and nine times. CDR3 protein: CASRQHLYRAPHYGYTF. CDR3 sequence (DNA): TGCGCCAGCAGGCAACATCTGTACAGGGCCCCACACTATGGCTACACCTTC. The chain has TRBV23-1 and TRBJ1-2, with a tentative D call TRBD1 (6 bases). TRBV23-1 is noted as an ORF with a role that remains uncertain. With 6 bases removed from V and 3 bases from J, the gap between germline ends came to 23 bases. CDR3 length: 17 amino acids.

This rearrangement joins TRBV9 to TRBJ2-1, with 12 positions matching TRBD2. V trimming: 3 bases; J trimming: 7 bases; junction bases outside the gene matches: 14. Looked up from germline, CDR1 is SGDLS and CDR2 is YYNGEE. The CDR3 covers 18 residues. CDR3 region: CASSAILASGRGRNEQFF. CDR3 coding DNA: TGTGCCAGCAGCGCTATTTTAGCTAGCGGGAGGGGGAGGAATGAGCAGTTCTTC.

CDR3 protein: CASSYGGGYEQYF. DNA for the CDR3: TGCGCCAGCAGCTACGGCGGGGGCTACGAGCAGTACTTC. V gene TRBV5-1 combines with J gene TRBJ2-7, with 7 bases that match TRBD2. The germline V gene encodes CDR1 SGHRS and CDR2 YFSETQ. V was pared by 3 bases and J by 3 bases, with 3 bases of the junction left unmatched. CDR3 length: 13 amino acids.

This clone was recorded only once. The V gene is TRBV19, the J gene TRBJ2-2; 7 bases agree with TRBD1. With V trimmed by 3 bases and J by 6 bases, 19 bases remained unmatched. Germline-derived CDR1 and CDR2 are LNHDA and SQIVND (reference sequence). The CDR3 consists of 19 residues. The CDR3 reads CASSIPSPGGRLSAGELFF. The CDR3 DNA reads TGTGCCAGTAGTATCCCGAGCCCAGGGGGTCGCTTATCGGCCGGGGAGCTGTTTTTT.

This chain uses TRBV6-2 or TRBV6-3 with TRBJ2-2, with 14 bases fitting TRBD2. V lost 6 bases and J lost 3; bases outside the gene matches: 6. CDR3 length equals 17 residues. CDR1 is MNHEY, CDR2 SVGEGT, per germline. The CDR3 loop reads CASSPGTSGRDTGELFF. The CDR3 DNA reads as TGTGCCAGCAGCCCCGGGACTAGCGGGAGAGACACCGGGGAGCTGTTTTTT.

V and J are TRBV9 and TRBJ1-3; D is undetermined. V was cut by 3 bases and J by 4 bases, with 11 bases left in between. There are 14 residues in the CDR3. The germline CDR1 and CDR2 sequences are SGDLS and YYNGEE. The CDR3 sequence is CASSEPIRGNTIYF. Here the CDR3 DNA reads TGTGCCAGCAGCGAACCCATCAGGGGAAACACCATATATTTT.

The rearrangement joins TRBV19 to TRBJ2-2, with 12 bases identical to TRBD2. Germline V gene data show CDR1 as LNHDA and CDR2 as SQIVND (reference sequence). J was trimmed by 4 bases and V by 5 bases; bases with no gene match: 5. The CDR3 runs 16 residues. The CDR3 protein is CASSRLAGDTTGELFF. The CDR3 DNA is TGTGCCAGTAGTCGACTAGCGGGAGACACCACCGGGGAGCTGTTTTTT.

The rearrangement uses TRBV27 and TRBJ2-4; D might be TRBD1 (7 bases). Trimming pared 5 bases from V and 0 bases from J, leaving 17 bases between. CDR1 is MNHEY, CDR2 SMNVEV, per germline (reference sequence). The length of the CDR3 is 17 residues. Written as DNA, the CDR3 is TGTGCCAGCAGTATCTACCAGGGGGACTCAGCCAAAAACATTCAGTACTTC. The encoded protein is CASSIYQGDSAKNIQYF.

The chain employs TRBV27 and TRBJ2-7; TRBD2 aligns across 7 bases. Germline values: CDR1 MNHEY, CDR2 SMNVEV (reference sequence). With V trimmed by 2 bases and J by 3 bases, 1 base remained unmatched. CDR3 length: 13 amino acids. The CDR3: CASSLRGDYEQYF. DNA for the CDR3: TGTGCCAGCAGTTTACGGGGGGACTACGAGCAGTACTTC.

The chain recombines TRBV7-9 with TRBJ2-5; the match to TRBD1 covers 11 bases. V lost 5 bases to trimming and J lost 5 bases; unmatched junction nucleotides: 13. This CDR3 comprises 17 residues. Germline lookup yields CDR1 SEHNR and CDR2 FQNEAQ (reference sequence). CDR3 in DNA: TGTGCCAGCAGCCCAACACCGGGACAGGGGGGCTGGGAGACCCAGTACTTC. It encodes CASSPTPGQGGWETQYF.

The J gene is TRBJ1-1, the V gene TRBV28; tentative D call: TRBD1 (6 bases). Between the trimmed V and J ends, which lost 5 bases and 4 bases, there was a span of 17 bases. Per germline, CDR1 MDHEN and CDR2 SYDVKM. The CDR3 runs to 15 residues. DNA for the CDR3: TGTGCCAGCAGTCTAGCACAGGGTATTACCACTGAAGCTTTCTTT. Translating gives CASSLAQGITTEAFF.

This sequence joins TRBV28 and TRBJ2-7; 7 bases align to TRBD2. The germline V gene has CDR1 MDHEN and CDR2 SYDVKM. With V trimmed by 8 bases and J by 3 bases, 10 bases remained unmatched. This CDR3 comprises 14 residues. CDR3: CASRPRGVRYEQYF. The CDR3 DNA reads TGTGCCAGCCGACCTCGGGGGGTTCGCTACGAGCAGTACTTC.

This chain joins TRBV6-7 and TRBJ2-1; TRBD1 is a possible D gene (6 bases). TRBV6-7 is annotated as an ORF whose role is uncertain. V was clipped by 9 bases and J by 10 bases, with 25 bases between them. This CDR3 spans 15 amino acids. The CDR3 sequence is CARGAARRLLREQFF. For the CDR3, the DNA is TGTGCCAGGGGGGCTGCGCGAAGGCTCCTGAGAGAGCAGTTCTTC.

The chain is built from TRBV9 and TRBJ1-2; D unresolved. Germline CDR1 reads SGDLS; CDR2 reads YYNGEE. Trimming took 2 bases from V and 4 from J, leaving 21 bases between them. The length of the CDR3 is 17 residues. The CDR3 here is CASSVLPTSQGVYGYTF. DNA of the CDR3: TGTGCCAGCAGCGTGCTCCCCACCAGTCAAGGAGTCTATGGCTACACCTTC.

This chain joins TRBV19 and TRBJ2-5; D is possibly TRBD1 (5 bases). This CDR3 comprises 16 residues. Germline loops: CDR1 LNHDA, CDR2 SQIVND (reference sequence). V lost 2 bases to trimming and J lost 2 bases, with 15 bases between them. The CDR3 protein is CASSIQGGRGQETQYF. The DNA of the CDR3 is TGTGCCAGTAGTATACAGGGTGGAAGAGGACAAGAGACCCAGTACTTC.

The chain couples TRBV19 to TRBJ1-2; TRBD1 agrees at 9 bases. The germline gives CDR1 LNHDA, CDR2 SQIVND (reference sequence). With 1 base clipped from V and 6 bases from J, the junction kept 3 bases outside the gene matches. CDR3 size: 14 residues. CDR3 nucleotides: TGTGCCAGTAGTATAGGGACAGGGGCTCATGGCTACACCTTC. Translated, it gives CASSIGTGAHGYTF.

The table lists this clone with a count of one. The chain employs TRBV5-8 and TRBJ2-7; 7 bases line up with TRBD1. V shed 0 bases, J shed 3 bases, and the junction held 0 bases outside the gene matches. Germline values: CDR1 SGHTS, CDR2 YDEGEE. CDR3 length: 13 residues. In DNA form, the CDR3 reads TGTGCCAGCAGCTTGGACAGGGGCTACGAGCAGTACTTC. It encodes CASSLDRGYEQYF.

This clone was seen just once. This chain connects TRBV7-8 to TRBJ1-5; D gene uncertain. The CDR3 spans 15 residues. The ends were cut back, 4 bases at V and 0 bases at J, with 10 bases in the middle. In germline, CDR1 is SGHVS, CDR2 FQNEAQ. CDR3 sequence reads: CASSSQSDSNQPQHF. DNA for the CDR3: TGTGCCAGCAGCTCACAAAGCGATAGCAATCAGCCCCAGCATTTT.

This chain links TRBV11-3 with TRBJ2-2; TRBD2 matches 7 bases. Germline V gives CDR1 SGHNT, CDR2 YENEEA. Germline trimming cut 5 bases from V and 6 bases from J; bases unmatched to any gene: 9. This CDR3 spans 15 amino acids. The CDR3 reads CASSHRGEGPGELFF. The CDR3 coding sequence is TGTGCCAGCAGCCACAGAGGGGAGGGGCCCGGGGAGCTGTTTTTT.

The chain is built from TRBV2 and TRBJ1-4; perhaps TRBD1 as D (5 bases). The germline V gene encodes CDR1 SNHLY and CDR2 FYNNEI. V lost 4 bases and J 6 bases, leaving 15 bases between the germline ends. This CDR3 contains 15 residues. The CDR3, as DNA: TGTGCCAGCAGTGGGACAACCAATCGGTATGAAAAACTGTTTTTT. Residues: CASSGTTNRYEKLFF. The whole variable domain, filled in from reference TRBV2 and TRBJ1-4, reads EPEVTQTPSHQVTQMGQEVILRCVPISNHLYFYWYRQILGQKVEFLVSFYNNEISEKSEIFDDQFSVERPDGSNFTLKIRSTKLEDSAMYFCASSGTTNRYEKLFFGSGTQLSVL.

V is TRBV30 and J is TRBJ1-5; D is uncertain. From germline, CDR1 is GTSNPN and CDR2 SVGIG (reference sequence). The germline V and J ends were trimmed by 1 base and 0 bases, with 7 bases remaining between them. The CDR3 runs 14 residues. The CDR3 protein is CAWSDGISNQPQHF. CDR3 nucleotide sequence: TGTGCCTGGAGTGACGGGATTAGCAATCAGCCCCAGCATTTT.

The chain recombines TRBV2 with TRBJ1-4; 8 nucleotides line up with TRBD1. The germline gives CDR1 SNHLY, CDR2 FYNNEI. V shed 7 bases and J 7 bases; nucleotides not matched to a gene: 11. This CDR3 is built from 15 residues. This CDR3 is CASTLSGGRSEKLFF. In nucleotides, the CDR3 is TGTGCCAGCACCCTCTCAGGGGGCCGTAGTGAAAAACTGTTTTTT.

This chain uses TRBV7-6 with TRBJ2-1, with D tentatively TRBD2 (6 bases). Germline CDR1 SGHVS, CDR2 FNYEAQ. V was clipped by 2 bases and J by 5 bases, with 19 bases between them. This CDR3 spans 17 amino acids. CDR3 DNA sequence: TGTGCCAGCAGCTTAAGGCCCCCGGGACTGGGGAACAATGAGCAGTTCTTC. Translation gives CASSLRPPGLGNNEQFF.

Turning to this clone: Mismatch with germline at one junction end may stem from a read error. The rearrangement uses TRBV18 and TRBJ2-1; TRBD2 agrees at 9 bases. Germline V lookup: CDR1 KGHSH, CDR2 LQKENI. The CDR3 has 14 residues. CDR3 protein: CASSPPPSGDEQFF. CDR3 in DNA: TGTGCCAGCTCGCCACCACCTAGCGGGGATGAGCAGTTCTTC.

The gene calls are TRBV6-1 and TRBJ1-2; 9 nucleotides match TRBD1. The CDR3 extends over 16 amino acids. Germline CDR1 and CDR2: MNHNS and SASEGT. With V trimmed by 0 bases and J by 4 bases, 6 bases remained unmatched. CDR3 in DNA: TGTGCCAGCAGTGAAGCAGAGCGACAGGGGGGCTATGGCTACACCTTC. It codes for CASSEAERQGGYGYTF.

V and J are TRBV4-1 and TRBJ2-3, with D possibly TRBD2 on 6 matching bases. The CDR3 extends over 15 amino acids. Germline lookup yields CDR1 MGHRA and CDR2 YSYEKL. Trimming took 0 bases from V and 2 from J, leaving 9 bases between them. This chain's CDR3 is CASSQEAGITDTQYF. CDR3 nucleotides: TGCGCCAGCAGCCAAGAGGCGGGGATCACAGATACGCAGTATTTT.

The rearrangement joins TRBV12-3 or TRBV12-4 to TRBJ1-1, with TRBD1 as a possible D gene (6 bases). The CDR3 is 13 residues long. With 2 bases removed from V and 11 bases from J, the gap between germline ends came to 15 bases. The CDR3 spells CASSLPRGPRAFF. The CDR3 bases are TGTGCCAGCAGTTTACCCAGGGGCCCCCGCGCTTTCTTT.

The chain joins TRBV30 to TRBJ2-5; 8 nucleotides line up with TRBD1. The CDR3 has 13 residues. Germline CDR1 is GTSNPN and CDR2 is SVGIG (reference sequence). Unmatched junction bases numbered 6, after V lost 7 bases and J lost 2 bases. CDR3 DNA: TGTGCCTACGCGGGACAGGCTCAAGAGACCCAGTACTTC. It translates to CAYAGQAQETQYF.

The CDR3 loop reads CATAGVRNNEQFF. DNA of the CDR3: TGTGCCACCGCGGGGGTAAGAAACAATGAGCAGTTCTTC. The chain links TRBV10-3 to TRBJ2-1; 7 bases fit TRBD2. This CDR3 is built from 13 residues. The trim removed 10 bases at V and 5 bases at J, leaving 8 bases unmatched. CDR1 is ENHRY, CDR2 SYGVKD, per germline.